This record concerns one T cell receptor beta chain sequence. Its target is not known. Cultured cells yielded isolated CD4+ T cells after 10 days. The person acquired a PCR-confirmed SARS-CoV-2 infection between March and December 2020. All study participants received two doses of BNT162b2 or mRNA-1273 vaccine. CDR3 length: 16 residues. The germline V gene encodes CDR1 KGHDR and CDR2 SFDVKD. Losses at the gene ends were 7 bases for V and 6 bases for J; bases not matched to a gene: 6. The data originate from a study of vaccination effects on CD4 cells after COVID-19. The overall study: Sampling occurred a median 72 days post second dose, range 14 to 241.

Study-wide results and limits: Predominantly, the post-vaccine spike-reactive clones of convalescents comprised new vaccine-induced clones.

TCRdb's copy holds only in-frame clones and misses some; the assay was immunoSEQ multiplex PCR. The sample consists of roughly 46,000 clones, nearly 75% of them appearing once. This chain joins TRBV24-1 and TRBJ2-2, with TRBD2 identical over 14 bases. The source of this sequence is a human donor who had a prior SARS-CoV-2 infection. Specimen: CD4+ T cells from PBMCs cultured without peptide, collected after COVID-19 vaccination. The chain's CDR3 is CATRTSGRGQSGELFF. DNA of the CDR3: TGTGCCACCAGGACTAGCGGGAGGGGTCAGTCCGGGGAGCTGTTTTTT.